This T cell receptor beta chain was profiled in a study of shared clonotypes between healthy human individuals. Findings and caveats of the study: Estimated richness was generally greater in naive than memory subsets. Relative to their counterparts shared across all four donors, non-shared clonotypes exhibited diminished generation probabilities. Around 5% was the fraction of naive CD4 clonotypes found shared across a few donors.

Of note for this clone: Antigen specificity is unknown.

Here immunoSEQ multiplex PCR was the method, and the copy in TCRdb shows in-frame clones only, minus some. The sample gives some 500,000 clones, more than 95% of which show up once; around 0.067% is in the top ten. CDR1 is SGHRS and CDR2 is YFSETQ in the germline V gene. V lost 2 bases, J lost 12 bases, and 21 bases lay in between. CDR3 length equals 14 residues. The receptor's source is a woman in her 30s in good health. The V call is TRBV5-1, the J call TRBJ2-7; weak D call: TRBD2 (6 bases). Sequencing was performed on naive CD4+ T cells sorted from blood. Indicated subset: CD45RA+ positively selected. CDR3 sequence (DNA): TGCGCCAGCAGCTTCACAGTCGGCGGGGAAAAAAGGTACTTC. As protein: CASSFTVGGEKRYF.